This entry lists 26 T cell receptor beta chains sequenced from one sample in a study of radiotherapy plus CTLA-4 blockade in lung cancer. Assay: immunoSEQ multiplex PCR; the TCRdb copy retains only in-frame clones and omits some. This table has approximately 73,000 clones, over 75% appearing once. The sequencing here drew on peripheral blood, taken from a patient treated with radiotherapy plus ipilimumab. The receptors derive from a human donor with non-small cell lung cancer that progressed on radiotherapy plus ipilimumab.

V and J are TRBV29-1 and TRBJ2-1; tentative D call: TRBD2 (5 bases). CDR1 is SQVTM, CDR2 ANQGSEA, per germline. V was pared by 6 bases and J by 9 bases, with 18 bases between. This CDR3 is 13 amino acids long. In DNA, the CDR3 is TGCAGCGTCTCCCCCAGCGGTCGAAGTGAGCAGTTCTTC. It is translated as CSVSPSGRSEQFF.

The chain recombines TRBV28 with TRBJ2-1; D assignment may be TRBD1 or TRBD2 (5 bases each). The CDR3 is made up of 17 amino acids. Germline assignment: CDR1 MDHEN and CDR2 SYDVKM. V was cut by 5 bases and J by 5 bases, with 22 bases left in between. The CDR3 DNA follows: TGTGCCAGCAGTCCCCTCTCCGGGACCCCGCTGGACAATGAGCAGTTCTTC. This gives the protein CASSPLSGTPLDNEQFF.

This chain uses TRBV13 with TRBJ2-7; the D gene could be TRBD1 or TRBD2 (5 bases each). V was shortened by 5 bases and J by 4 bases, with 12 bases between the two germline ends. CDR3 length: 13 residues. Germline-derived CDR1 and CDR2 are PRHDT and FYEKMQ (reference sequence). As DNA, the CDR3 is TGTGCCAGCAGCCCACGGGACGGGTACGAGCAGTACTTC. Its translation: CASSPRDGYEQYF. The full variable domain, in which reference TRBV13 and TRBJ2-7 provide the parts outside the CDR3, is AAGVIQSPRHLIKEKRETATLKCYPIPRHDTVYWYQQGPGQDPQFLISFYEKMQSDKGSIPDRFSAQQFSDYHSELNMSSLELGDSALYFCASSPRDGYEQYFGPGTRLTVT.

This rearrangement joins TRBV7-9 to TRBJ1-3; no clear D gene. CDR1 is SEHNR and CDR2 is FQNEAQ in the germline V gene (reference sequence). CDR3 length: 14 amino acids. The germline V and J ends were trimmed by 5 bases and 4 bases, with 12 bases remaining between them. Written as DNA, the CDR3 is TGTGCCAGCAGCCTTGGAGGGAAAGGAAACACCATATATTTT. Encoded protein: CASSLGGKGNTIYF.

This chain uses TRBV15 with TRBJ2-7; D uncertain. Trimming removed 0 bases at V and 6 bases at J, with 6 bases between. CDR3 size: 12 residues. Per germline, CDR1 LNHNV and CDR2 YYDKDF (reference sequence). CDR3 nucleotides: TGTGCCACCAGCAGAGATGTGGGCGAGCAGTACTTC. Translated: CATSRDVGEQYF. Looking up the rest from reference TRBV15 and TRBJ2-7 gives the full variable domain: DAMVIQNPRYQVTQFGKPVTLSCSQTLNHNVMYWYQQKSSQAPKLLFHYYDKDFNNEADTPDNFQSRRPNTSFCFLDIRSPGLGDTAMYLCATSRDVGEQYFGPGTRLTVT.

The chain employs TRBV7-9 and TRBJ1-2; possibly TRBD1 for D (6 bases). The V and J ends lost 1 base and 4 bases respectively, with 13 bases between them. Germline V CDR1 and CDR2: SEHNR, FQNEAQ (reference sequence). The CDR3 length is 15 residues. CDR3 nucleotides: TGTGCCAGCAGCTTAGAGGCAGGGGAAGGCTATGGCTACACCTTC. Translating gives CASSLEAGEGYGYTF.

The rearrangement links TRBV27 to TRBJ2-7; 11 bases align to TRBD2. The ends lost 5 bases at V and 5 bases at J; junction bases unmatched: 11. Germline CDR1 is MNHEY and CDR2 is SMNVEV (reference sequence). This CDR3 spans 16 amino acids. In nucleotides, the CDR3 is TGTGCCAGCAGTCCCCGACTAGCGGGGCCCTTACACGAGCAGTACGTC. This translates into CASSPRLAGPLHEQYV.

This chain joins TRBV5-5 and TRBJ2-5, with D possibly being TRBD2 (6 bases). This CDR3 contains 14 residues. From germline, CDR1 is SGHKS and CDR2 YYEKEE (reference sequence). Trimming pared 4 bases from V and 5 bases from J, leaving 15 bases between. CDR3 in amino acids: CASSAATGVETQYF. The CDR3 nucleotides read TGTGCCAGCAGCGCCGCGACGGGGGTTGAGACCCAGTACTTC.

The chain carries TRBV4-1 and TRBJ1-2; no clear D. Deletions cut 0 bases from V and 4 bases from J, with 12 bases between. Germline values: CDR1 MGHRA, CDR2 YSYEKL. The CDR3 totals 15 residues. The CDR3 coding sequence is TGCGCCAGCAGCCAAGATCTCAGGACCCTCTATGGCTACACCTTC. Amino acid sequence: CASSQDLRTLYGYTF.

The rearrangement joins TRBV5-6 to TRBJ2-7, with D possibly matching TRBD2 (6 bases). With 4 bases removed from V and 3 bases from J, the gap between germline ends came to 14 bases. The germline gives CDR1 SGHDT, CDR2 YYEEEE. The CDR3 totals 14 residues. The CDR3 DNA reads TGTGCCAGCAGCACAATGGGGCGGGACTACGAGCAGTACTTC. It translates to CASSTMGRDYEQYF.

The chain carries TRBV7-2 and TRBJ2-5, with D unclear. This CDR3 comprises 12 residues. Trimming left V 5 bases short and J 6 bases short, with 10 bases between. CDR1 and CDR2 from the germline V gene are SGHTA and FQGNSA. The CDR3 DNA sequence: TGTGCCAGCAGCCAGAGGCCCCAGACCCAGTACTTC. Translation gives CASSQRPQTQYF.

This chain joins TRBV10-3 and TRBJ2-1, with TRBD2 identical over 7 bases. Per the germline V gene, CDR1 is ENHRY and CDR2 is SYGVKD. This CDR3 has 15 residues. J gave up 7 bases and V 4 bases, and 10 bases lay outside the gene matches. This chain's CDR3 is CAISGRGGSVNEQFF. The CDR3 bases are TGTGCCATCAGTGGAAGGGGCGGGAGTGTAAATGAGCAGTTCTTC.

This clone was observed a handful of times. The chain combines TRBV7-9 with TRBJ2-7; weak D call: TRBD1 (6 bases). The germline V and J ends were trimmed by 6 bases and 6 bases, with 18 bases remaining between them. The length of the CDR3 is 14 residues. Germline V gene data show CDR1 as SEHNR and CDR2 as FQNEAQ (reference sequence). The CDR3 DNA reads TGTGCCAGCAGGTCCAGGGGTAATTTGGCCGAGCAGTACTTC. Its protein is CASRSRGNLAEQYF.

This sequence joins TRBV5-1 and TRBJ2-1; 13 nucleotides agree with TRBD2. CDR3 length: 16 amino acids. J gave up 4 bases and V 0 bases, and 1 base lay outside the gene matches. Germline-derived CDR1 and CDR2 are SGHRS and YFSETQ. In DNA, the CDR3 is TGCGCCAGCAGCTTGGAGGGACTAGCGGGGTACAATGAGCAGTTCTTC. This encodes CASSLEGLAGYNEQFF.

The CDR3 nucleotides read TGCGCCAGCAGCTTGGTTCAGGGGAAAGGGGAGACCCAGTACTTC. Translating gives CASSLVQGKGETQYF. This chain links TRBV5-1 with TRBJ2-5; D possibly corresponds to TRBD1 (6 bases). Trimming took off 0 bases at V and 5 bases at J, with 14 bases between the two ends. The germline V gene has CDR1 SGHRS and CDR2 YFSETQ. The CDR3 is 15 amino acids.

In this sample, this clone turned up a few times. This chain links TRBV5-4 with TRBJ1-4, with 9 nucleotides matching TRBD1. V lost 0 bases to trimming and J lost 12 bases; unmatched junction nucleotides: 3. The CDR3 sequence is 13 residues long. Germline CDR1 is SGHNT and CDR2 is YYREEE (reference sequence). CDR3 nucleotide sequence: TGTGCCAGCAGCTTGGGGGACAGGGCGGAACTGTTTTTT. Translated, it gives CASSLGDRAELFF. Filled out from reference TRBV5-4 and TRBJ1-4, the complete variable domain reads ETGVTQSPTHLIKTRGQQVTLRCSSQSGHNTVSWYQQALGQGPQFIFQYYREEENGRGNFPPRFSGLQFPNYSSELNVNALELDDSALYLCASSLGDRAELFFGSGTQLSVL.

This clone was picked up one time. The CDR3 spells CASSPGRTYGYTF. CDR3 nucleotides: TGTGCCAGTAGTCCCGGACGGACTTATGGCTACACCTTC. The chain carries TRBV19 and TRBJ1-2; D uncertain. V lost 5 bases, J lost 5 bases, and 12 bases lay in between. From germline, CDR1 is LNHDA and CDR2 SQIVND (reference sequence). The CDR3 is 13 amino acids. The whole variable domain, remainder taken from reference TRBV19 and TRBJ1-2, is DGGITQSPKYLFRKEGQNVTLSCEQNLNHDAMYWYRQDPGQGLRLIYYSQIVNDFQKGDIAEGYSVSREKKESFPLTVTSAQKNPTAFYLCASSPGRTYGYTFGSGTRLTVV.

The V and J genes are TRBV2 and TRBJ2-2; D remains ambiguous. Trimming took 4 bases from V and 7 from J, leaving 10 bases between them. The CDR3 sequence is 13 residues long. Germline CDR1 reads SNHLY; CDR2 reads FYNNEI. CDR3: CASSVVGGGELFF. As DNA, the CDR3 is TGTGCCAGCAGTGTTGTTGGTGGCGGGGAGCTGTTTTTT.

The chain recombines TRBV6-1 with TRBJ2-5; no clear D gene. The CDR3 loop spans 14 amino acids. The germline V gene has CDR1 MNHNS and CDR2 SASEGT. Deletions cut 5 bases from V and 11 bases from J, with 21 bases between. CDR3 protein: CASSQTWATVFQYF. The CDR3, as DNA: TGTGCCAGCAGTCAGACGTGGGCGACTGTTTTTCAGTACTTC.

In this sample, this clone turned up once. The CDR3 coding sequence is TGTGCCAGCAGCCCGGGACTAGCGGGAGGGTCCTACGAGCAGTACTTC. Amino acid sequence: CASSPGLAGGSYEQYF. The chain couples TRBV13 to TRBJ2-7; 16 bases are a match to TRBD2. The junction had 2 bases not matched to a gene; V was cut back by 5 bases and J by 1 base. Germline CDR1 is PRHDT and CDR2 is FYEKMQ (reference sequence). The length of the CDR3 is 16 residues.

This rearrangement joins TRBV4-1 to TRBJ2-3; 8 nucleotides agree with TRBD1. CDR1 and CDR2 (germline): MGHRA, YSYEKL. The CDR3 length is 14 residues. V was pared by 6 bases and J by 0 bases, with 2 bases of the junction left unmatched. In nucleotides, the CDR3 is TGCGCCAGCAGTTACAGGGGGAGCACAGATACGCAGTATTTT. Translation gives CASSYRGSTDTQYF.

This clone has a handful of counts. The chain combines TRBV6-6 with TRBJ1-3; D possibly corresponds to TRBD1 (5 bases). V was cut by 0 bases and J by 4 bases, with 13 bases left in between. Per germline, CDR1 MNHNY and CDR2 SVGAGI (reference sequence). This CDR3 contains 16 residues. The CDR3 region is CASSYSPGPGGNTIYF. CDR3 DNA sequence: TGTGCCAGCAGTTACTCACCAGGGCCAGGAGGAAACACCATATATTTT.

The rearrangement joins TRBV28 to TRBJ1-5, with 12 bases fitting TRBD1. V lost 6 bases, J lost 7 bases, and 7 bases stayed unmatched. Germline V gene sequence: CDR1 MDHEN, CDR2 SYDVKM. The CDR3 loop spans 15 amino acids. In DNA, the CDR3 is TGTGCCAGCAGCTCCGGGACAGGGGGCTGGCAGCCCCAGCATTTT. Translated: CASSSGTGGWQPQHF.

V usage is TRBV2 and J usage is TRBJ2-2, with 7 bases lining up with TRBD2. The length of the CDR3 is 15 residues. The V gene's germline CDR1 is SNHLY and CDR2 FYNNEI. The junction had 10 bases not matched to a gene; V was cut back by 8 bases and J by 4 bases. Here the CDR3 reads CASGSGPSGTGELFF. The CDR3 nucleotides are TGTGCCAGCGGTAGCGGGCCATCGGGCACCGGGGAGCTGTTTTTT.

The V gene is TRBV6-5, the J gene TRBJ2-7, with 8 bases matching TRBD1. The CDR3 totals 13 residues. V lost 6 bases to trimming and J lost 4 bases; unmatched junction nucleotides: 5. From germline, CDR1 is MNHEY and CDR2 SVGAGI. In nucleotides, the CDR3 is TGTGCCAGCAGGGGGACAGGAGGGTACGAGCAGTACGTC. It is translated as CASRGTGGYEQYV.

About this clone: The junction shows a germline mismatch at one end, possibly a read error. The V call is TRBV6-5, the J call TRBJ1-5, with 7 bases matching TRBD1. This CDR3 region has 15 residues. CDR1 is MNHEY and CDR2 is SVGAGI in the germline V gene. CDR3 DNA sequence: TGTGCCGGCAGGAGGGACAGCTATAGCAATCAGCCCCAGCATTTT. Translation gives CAGRRDSYSNQPQHF.